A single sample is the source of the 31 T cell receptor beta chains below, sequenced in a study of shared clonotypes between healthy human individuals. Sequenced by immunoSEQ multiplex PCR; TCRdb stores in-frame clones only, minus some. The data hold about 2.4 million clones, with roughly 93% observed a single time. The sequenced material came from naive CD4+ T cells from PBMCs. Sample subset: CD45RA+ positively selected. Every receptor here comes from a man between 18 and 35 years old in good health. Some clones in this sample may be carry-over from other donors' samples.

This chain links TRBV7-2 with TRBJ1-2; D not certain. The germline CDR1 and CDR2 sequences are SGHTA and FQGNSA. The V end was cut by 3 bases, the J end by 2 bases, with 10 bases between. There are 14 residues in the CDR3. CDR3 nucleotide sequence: TGTGCCAGCAGCTTCAGGCACATAAACTATGGCTACACCTTC. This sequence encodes CASSFRHINYGYTF.

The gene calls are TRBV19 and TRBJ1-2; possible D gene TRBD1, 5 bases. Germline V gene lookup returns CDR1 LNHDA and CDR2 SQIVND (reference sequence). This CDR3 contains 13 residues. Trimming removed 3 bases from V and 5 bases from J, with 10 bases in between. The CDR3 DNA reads TGTGCCAGTAGTATGGCAGGGAGTTATGGCTACACCTTC. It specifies CASSMAGSYGYTF.

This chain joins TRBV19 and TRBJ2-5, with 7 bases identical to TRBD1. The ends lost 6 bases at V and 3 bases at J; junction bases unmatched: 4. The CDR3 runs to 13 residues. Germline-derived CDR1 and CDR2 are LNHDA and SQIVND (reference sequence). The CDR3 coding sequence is TGTGCCAGTAGAAACAGGGGAGAAGAGACCCAGTACTTC. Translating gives CASRNRGEETQYF.

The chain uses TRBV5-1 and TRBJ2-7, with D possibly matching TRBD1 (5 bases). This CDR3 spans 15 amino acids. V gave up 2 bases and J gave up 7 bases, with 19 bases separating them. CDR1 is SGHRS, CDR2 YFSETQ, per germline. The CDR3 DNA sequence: TGCGCCAGCAGCTTAGGGGTCGCGGCCGCCGTAGAGCAGTACTTC. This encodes CASSLGVAAAVEQYF.

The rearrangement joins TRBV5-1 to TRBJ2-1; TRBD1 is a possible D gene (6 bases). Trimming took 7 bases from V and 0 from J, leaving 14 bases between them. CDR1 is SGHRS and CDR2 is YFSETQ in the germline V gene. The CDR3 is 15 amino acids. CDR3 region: CASGLQGSSYNEQFF. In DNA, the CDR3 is TGCGCCAGCGGCCTACAGGGAAGCTCCTACAATGAGCAGTTCTTC.

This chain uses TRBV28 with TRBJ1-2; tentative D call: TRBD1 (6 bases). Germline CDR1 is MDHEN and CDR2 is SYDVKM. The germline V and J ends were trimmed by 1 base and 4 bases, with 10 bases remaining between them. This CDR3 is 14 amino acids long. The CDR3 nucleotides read TGTGCCAGCAGTTTATACCAGGGGTCCTATGGCTACACCTTC. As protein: CASSLYQGSYGYTF.

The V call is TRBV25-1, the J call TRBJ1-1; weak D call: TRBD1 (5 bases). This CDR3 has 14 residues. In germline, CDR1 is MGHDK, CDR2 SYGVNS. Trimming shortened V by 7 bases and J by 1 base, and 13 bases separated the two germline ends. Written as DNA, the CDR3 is TGTGCCAGCACCCCGGCAGGGCCGAACACTGAAGCTTTCTTT. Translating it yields CASTPAGPNTEAFF.

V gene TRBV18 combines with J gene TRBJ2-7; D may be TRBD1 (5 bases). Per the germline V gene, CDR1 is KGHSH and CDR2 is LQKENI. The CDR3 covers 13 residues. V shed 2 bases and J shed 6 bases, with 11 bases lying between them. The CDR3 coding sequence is TGTGCCAGCTCACCAACCCAGGGCCCCGAGCAGTACTTC. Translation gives CASSPTQGPEQYF.

The DNA for the CDR3 is TGTGCCAGCAGGGGGGAGAGCTCTGGAAACACCATATATTTT. Translating it yields CASRGESSGNTIYF. The chain is built from TRBV6-5 and TRBJ1-3; possible D gene TRBD1, 5 bases. In germline, CDR1 is MNHEY, CDR2 SVGAGI. There are 14 residues in the CDR3. The V end was cut by 6 bases, the J end by 0 bases, with 9 bases between.

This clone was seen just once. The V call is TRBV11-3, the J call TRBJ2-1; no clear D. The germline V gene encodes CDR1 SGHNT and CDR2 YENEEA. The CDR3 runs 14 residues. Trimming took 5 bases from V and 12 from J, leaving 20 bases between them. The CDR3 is CASSPIGLVYVQFF. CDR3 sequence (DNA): TGTGCCAGCAGCCCCATAGGGCTAGTTTATGTGCAGTTCTTC.

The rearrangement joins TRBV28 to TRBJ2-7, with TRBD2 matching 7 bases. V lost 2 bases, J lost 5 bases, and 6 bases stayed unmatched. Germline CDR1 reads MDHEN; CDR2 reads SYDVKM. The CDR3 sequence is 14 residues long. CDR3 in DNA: TGTGCCAGCAGTTTAGTGGGGACTATGGACGAGCAGTACTTC. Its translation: CASSLVGTMDEQYF.

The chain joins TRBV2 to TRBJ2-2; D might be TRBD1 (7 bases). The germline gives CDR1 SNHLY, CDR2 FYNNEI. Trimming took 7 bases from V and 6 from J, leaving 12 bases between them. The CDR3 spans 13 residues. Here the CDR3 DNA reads TGTGCCAGCAACGGCAGGGGGGCCGGGGAGCTGTTTTTT. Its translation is CASNGRGAGELFF.

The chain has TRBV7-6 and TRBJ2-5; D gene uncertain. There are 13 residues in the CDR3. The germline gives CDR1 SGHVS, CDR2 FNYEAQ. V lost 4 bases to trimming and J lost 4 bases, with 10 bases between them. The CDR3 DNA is TGTGCCAGCAGCTCAGGTGCGGCAGAGACCCAGTACTTC. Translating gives CASSSGAAETQYF.

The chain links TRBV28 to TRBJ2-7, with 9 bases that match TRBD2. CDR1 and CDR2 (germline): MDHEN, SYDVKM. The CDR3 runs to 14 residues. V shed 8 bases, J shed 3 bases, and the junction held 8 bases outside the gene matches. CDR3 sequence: CASEGGRGFYEQYF. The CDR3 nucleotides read TGTGCCAGCGAGGGCGGGAGGGGATTCTACGAGCAGTACTTC.

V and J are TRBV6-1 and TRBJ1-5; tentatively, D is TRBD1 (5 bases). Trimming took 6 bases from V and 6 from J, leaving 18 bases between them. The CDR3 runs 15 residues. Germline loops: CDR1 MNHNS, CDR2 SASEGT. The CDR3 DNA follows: TGTGCCAGCAGCTCCCTCCAGGGCGGAAGTCAGCCCCAGCATTTT. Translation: CASSSLQGGSQPQHF.

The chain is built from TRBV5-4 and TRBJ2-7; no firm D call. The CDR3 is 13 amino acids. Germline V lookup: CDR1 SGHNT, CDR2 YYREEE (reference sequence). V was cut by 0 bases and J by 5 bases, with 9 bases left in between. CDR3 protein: CASSLVEVDEQYF. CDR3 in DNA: TGTGCCAGCAGCTTGGTAGAGGTTGACGAGCAGTACTTC. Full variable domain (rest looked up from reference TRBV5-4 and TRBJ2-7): ETGVTQSPTHLIKTRGQQVTLRCSSQSGHNTVSWYQQALGQGPQFIFQYYREEENGRGNFPPRFSGLQFPNYSSELNVNALELDDSALYLCASSLVEVDEQYFGPGTRLTVT.

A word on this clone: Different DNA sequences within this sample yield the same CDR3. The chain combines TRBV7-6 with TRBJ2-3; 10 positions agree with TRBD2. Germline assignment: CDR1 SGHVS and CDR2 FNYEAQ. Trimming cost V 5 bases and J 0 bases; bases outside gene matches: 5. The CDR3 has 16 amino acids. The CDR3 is CASSARLAGSTDTQYF. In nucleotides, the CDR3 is TGTGCCAGCAGCGCGAGACTAGCGGGTAGCACAGATACGCAGTATTTT.

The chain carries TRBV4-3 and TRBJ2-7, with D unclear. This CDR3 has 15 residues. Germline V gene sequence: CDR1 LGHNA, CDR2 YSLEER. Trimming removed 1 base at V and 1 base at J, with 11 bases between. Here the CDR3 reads CASSQVDGRSYEQYF. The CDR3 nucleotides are TGCGCCAGCAGCCAAGTAGATGGTCGGTCCTACGAGCAGTACTTC.

The CDR3 here is CASSFYSGSTDTQYF. CDR3 DNA sequence: TGTGCCAGCAGCTTCTATAGCGGGAGCACAGATACGCAGTATTTT. The J gene is TRBJ2-3, the V gene TRBV7-3, with 7 bases matching TRBD2. J was trimmed by 0 bases and V by 3 bases; bases with no gene match: 3. The CDR3 contains 15 residues. Germline V gene sequence: CDR1 SGHTA, CDR2 FQGTGA.

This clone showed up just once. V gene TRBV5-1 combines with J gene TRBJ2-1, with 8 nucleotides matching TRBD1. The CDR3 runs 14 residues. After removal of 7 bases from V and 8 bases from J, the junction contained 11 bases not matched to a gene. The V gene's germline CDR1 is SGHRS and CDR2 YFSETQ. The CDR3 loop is CASARTGIRDEQFF. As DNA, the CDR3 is TGCGCCAGCGCCAGGACAGGGATTCGGGATGAGCAGTTCTTC. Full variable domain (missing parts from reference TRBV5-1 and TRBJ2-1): KAGVTQTPRYLIKTRGQQVTLSCSPISGHRSVSWYQQTPGQGLQFLFEYFSETQRNKGNFPGRFSGRQFSNSRSEMNVSTLELGDSALYLCASARTGIRDEQFFGPGTRLTVL.

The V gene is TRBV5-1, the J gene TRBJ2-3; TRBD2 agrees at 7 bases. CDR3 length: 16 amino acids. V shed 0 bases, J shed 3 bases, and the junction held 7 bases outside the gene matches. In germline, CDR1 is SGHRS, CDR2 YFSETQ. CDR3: CASSLGSSGVTDTQYF. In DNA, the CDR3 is TGCGCCAGCAGCTTGGGTTCTAGCGGCGTTACAGATACGCAGTATTTT.

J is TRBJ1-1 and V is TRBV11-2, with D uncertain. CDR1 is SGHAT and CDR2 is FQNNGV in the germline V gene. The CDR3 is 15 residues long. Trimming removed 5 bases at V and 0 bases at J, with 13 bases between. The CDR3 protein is CASSLAGGMNTEAFF. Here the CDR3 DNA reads TGTGCCAGCAGCCTAGCCGGAGGAATGAACACTGAAGCTTTCTTT.

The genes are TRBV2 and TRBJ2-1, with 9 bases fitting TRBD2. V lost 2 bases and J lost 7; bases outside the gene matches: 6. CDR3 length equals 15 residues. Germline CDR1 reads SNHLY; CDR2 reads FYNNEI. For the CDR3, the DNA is TGTGCCAGCAGTGAAACGGGACTAGCTGCTAATGAGCAGTTCTTC. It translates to CASSETGLAANEQFF.

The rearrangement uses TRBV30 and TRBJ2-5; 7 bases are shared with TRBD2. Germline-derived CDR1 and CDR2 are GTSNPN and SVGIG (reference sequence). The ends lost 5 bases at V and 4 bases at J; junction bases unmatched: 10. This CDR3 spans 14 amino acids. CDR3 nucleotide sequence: TGTGCCTGGGGGAGAGGGAGGGCCTCAGAGACCCAGTACTTC. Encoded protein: CAWGRGRASETQYF.

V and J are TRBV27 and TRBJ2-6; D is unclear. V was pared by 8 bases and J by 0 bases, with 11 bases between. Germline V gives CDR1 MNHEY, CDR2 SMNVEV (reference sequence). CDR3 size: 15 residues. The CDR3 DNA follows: TGTGCCAGCGGACCGCTGAGCTCTGGGGCCAACGTCCTGACTTTC. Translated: CASGPLSSGANVLTF.

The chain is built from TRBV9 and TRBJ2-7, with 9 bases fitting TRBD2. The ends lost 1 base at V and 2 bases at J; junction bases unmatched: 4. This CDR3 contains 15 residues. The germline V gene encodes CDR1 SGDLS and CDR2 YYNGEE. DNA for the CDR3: TGTGCCAGCAGCGTAACGGGACTAGCACCCTACGAGCAGTACTTC. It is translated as CASSVTGLAPYEQYF. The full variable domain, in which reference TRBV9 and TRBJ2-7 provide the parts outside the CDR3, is DSGVTQTPKHLITATGQRVTLRCSPRSGDLSVYWYQQSLDQGLQFLIQYYNGEERAKGNILERFSAQQFPDLHSELNLSSLELGDSALYFCASSVTGLAPYEQYFGPGTRLTVT.

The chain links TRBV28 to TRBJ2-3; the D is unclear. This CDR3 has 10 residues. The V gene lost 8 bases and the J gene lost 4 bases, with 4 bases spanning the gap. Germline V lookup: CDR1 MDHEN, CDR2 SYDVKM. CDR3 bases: TGTGCCAGCGGGGCAGATACGCAGTATTTT. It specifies CASGADTQYF.

DNA for the CDR3: TGTGCCAGTAAGGACAGGGGCTACGAGCAGTACTTC. Its protein is CASKDRGYEQYF. This chain uses TRBV19 with TRBJ2-7; 9 bases are a match to TRBD1. Germline V gene lookup returns CDR1 LNHDA and CDR2 SQIVND (reference sequence). This CDR3 is built from 12 residues. V was clipped by 7 bases and J by 3 bases; unmatched bases: 1. Complete variable domain (other parts from reference TRBV19 and TRBJ2-7): DGGITQSPKYLFRKEGQNVTLSCEQNLNHDAMYWYRQDPGQGLRLIYYSQIVNDFQKGDIAEGYSVSREKKESFPLTVTSAQKNPTAFYLCASKDRGYEQYFGPGTRLTVT.

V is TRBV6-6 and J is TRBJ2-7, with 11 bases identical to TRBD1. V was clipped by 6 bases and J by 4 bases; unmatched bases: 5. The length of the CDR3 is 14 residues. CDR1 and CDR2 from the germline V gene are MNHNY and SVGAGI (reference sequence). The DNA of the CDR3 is TGTGCCAGCAGACTTGGGGACAGGGGGTACGAGCAGTACTTC. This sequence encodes CASRLGDRGYEQYF.

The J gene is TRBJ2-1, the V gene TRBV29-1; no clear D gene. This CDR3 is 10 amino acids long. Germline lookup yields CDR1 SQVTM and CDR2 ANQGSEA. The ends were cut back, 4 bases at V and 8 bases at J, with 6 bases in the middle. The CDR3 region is CSVGSDEQFF. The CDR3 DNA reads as TGCAGCGTTGGGAGCGATGAGCAGTTCTTC.

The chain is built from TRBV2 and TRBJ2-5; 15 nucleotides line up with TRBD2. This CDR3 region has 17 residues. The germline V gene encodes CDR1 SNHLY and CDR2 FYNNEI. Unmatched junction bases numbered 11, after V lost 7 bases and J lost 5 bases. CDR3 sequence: CASIGGTSGRNSETQYF. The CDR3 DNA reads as TGTGCCAGCATCGGAGGGACTAGCGGGAGGAATAGCGAGACCCAGTACTTC.